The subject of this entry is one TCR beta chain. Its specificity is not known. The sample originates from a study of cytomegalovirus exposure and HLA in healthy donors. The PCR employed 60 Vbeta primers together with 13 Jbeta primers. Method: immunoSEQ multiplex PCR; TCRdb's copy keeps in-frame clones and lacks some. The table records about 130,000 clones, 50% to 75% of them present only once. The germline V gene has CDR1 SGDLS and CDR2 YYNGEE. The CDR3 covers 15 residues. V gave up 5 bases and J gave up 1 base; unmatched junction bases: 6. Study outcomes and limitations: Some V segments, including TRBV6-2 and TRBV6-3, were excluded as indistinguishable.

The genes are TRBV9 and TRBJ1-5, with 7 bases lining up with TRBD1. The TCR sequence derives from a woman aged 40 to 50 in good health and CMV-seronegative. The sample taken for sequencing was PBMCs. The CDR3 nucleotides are TGTGCCAGCAGTGCCAGGGGGGAGAGCAATCAGCCCCAGCATTTT. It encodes CASSARGESNQPQHF.